Here is one TCR beta chain with its context. Its antigen is as yet unknown. Sequenced by immunoSEQ multiplex PCR; TCRdb stores in-frame clones only, minus some. The data contain approximately 260,000 clones, approximately 84% of them singletons. This sample is part of a study of cytomegalovirus exposure and HLA in healthy donors. Study results and caveats: The authors confirmed in vitro that three CMV-associated chains were specific for CMV antigens.

The specimen sequenced was PBMCs. The clonotype originates from a woman aged 25 to 39 in good health and CMV-seropositive.

CDR3 nucleotides: TGTGCCAGCAGCTCCATAGTCGGGACTAGCGGGAGCTCCTACAATGAGCAGTTCTTC. As protein: CASSSIVGTSGSSYNEQFF. This rearrangement joins TRBV7-9 to TRBJ2-1; the match to TRBD2 covers 14 bases. V trimming: 4 bases; J trimming: 0 bases; junction bases outside the gene matches: 8. The CDR3 totals 19 residues. The germline CDR1 and CDR2 sequences are SEHNR and FQNEAQ (reference sequence).